The rows below give T cell receptor beta chains drawn from one sample of a study of blood T cell repertoires in COVID-19. Repertoires were generated with immunoSEQ multiplex PCR, while TCRdb's copy carries only in-frame clones and drops some. The table has about 200,000 clones, roughly 80% seen once. Sequencing was done on a sample of peripheral blood. The source is a woman older than 75 with acute or convalescent COVID-19. Each CDR3 is given with its conserved first and last residue. D genes are given only for firm matches. Clone sizes are given selectively: once, few, many, or a class where the clone is expanded.

.,TRBD2,TRBV5-1,TRBJ2-1,CASSSLGTSGRKSYNEQFF,TGCGCCAGCAGCTCGTTAGGGACTAGCGGGAGAAAGTCCTACAATGAGCAGTTCTTC
.,.,TRBV27,TRBJ2-7,CASSVIPGWYEQYF,TGTGCCAGCAGTGTCATTCCGGGATGGTACGAGCAGTACTTC
once,TRBD1,TRBV5-6,TRBJ1-6,CASSATGTGDSPLHF,TGTGCCAGCAGCGCGACCGGGACAGGGGATTCACCCCTCCACTTT
once,.,TRBV5-1,TRBJ2-3,CASSLETSTDTQYF,TGCGCCAGCAGCTTGGAGACTAGCACAGATACGCAGTATTTT
.,TRBD1,TRBV18,TRBJ2-2,CASSPRDRQTGELFF,TGTGCCAGCTCACCACGGGACAGGCAAACCGGGGAGCTGTTTTTT
.,.,TRBV1,TRBJ2-7,CTSSGTSGEQYF,TGCACCAGCAGCGGGACTAGCGGAGAGCAGTACTTC
.,.,TRBV11-2,TRBJ2-3,CASSLDRDTQYF,TGTGCCAGCAGCTTAGATAGAGATACGCAGTATTTT
.,.,TRBV7-2,TRBJ1-5,CASSSVVQGYSNQPQHF,TGTGCCAGCAGCTCAGTCGTACAGGGCTATAGCAATCAGCCCCAGCATTTT
.,TRBD1,TRBV4-3,TRBJ1-3,CASSQDLGQRNTIYF,TGCGCCAGCAGCCAAGACCTGGGACAGCGAAACACCATATATTTT
.,TRBD2,TRBV14,TRBJ2-5,CASSQGGTTLAGTQYF,TGTGCCAGCAGCCAAGGCGGGACTACCCTGGCAGGGACCCAGTACTTC
.,.,TRBV5-1,TRBJ1-2,CASSLEGLWGRANYGYTF,TGCGCCAGCAGCTTGGAGGGCCTTTGGGGCAGGGCTAACTATGGCTACACCTTC
.,TRBD2,TRBV28,TRBJ2-2,CASSLWGWTSGGTGELFF,TGTGCCAGCAGTTTATGGGGTTGGACTAGCGGGGGCACCGGGGAGCTGTTTTTT
.,.,TRBV7-9,TRBJ1-1,CASSLGSGRGAFF,TGTGCCAGCAGCTTAGGTTCGGGAAGAGGAGCTTTCTTT
.,.,TRBV27,TRBJ2-7,CASSLTGAYEQYF,TGTGCCAGCAGTTTAACAGGAGCCTACGAGCAGTACTTC
.,TRBD1,TRBV19,TRBJ1-1,CASSRGAEAFF,TGTGCCAGTTCCAGGGGGGCTGAAGCTTTCTTT
.,.,TRBV30,TRBJ1-2,CAWSVPARASYGYTF,TGTGCCTGGAGTGTACCGGCCAGGGCCAGCTATGGCTACACCTTC
.,.,TRBV2,TRBJ2-7,CASSEGTFYEQYF,TGTGCCAGCAGTGAAGGGACTTTCTACGAGCAGTACTTC
.,TRBD2,TRBV29-1,TRBJ2-2,CSVSGGGNTGELFF,TGCAGCGTTTCGGGCGGGGGGAACACCGGGGAGCTGTTTTTT
once,TRBD1,TRBV5-1,TRBJ1-4,CASSSGQGVKNEKLFF,TGCGCCAGCAGCTCGGGACAGGGGGTTAAAAATGAAAAACTGTTTTTT
few,TRBD2,TRBV5-1,TRBJ2-7,CASSLDVIAGGPYEQYF,TGCGCCAGCAGCTTAGACGTAATAGCGGGAGGGCCCTACGAGCAGTACTTC
.,.,TRBV13,TRBJ1-3,CASSLETGFSGNTIYF,TGTGCCAGCAGCTTAGAAACCGGTTTCTCTGGAAACACCATATATTTT
.,.,TRBV4-3,TRBJ1-1,CASSQFADKNTEAFF,TGCGCCAGCAGCCAATTCGCCGACAAGAACACTGAAGCTTTCTTT
.,.,TRBV19,TRBJ1-6,CASSARGSPLHF,TGTGCCAGTAGTGCCCGGGGATCACCCCTCCACTTT
.,.,TRBV6-6,TRBJ2-7,CASSYSLSYEQYF,TGTGCCAGCAGTTACAGTTTGAGTTACGAGCAGTACTTC
.,.,TRBV5-4,TRBJ1-3,CASTRNRGNSGGNTIYF,TGTGCCAGCACTAGAAACAGAGGGAATTCGGGCGGAAACACCATATATTTT
.,.,TRBV5-8,TRBJ1-4,CASSRQTAPEGLFF,TGTGCCAGCAGCCGACAGACCGCGCCGGAAGGGCTGTTTTTT
once,.,TRBV6-5,TRBJ2-1,CASSYSGRDGVEQFF,TGTGCCAGCAGTTACTCGGGCCGGGATGGGGTTGAGCAGTTCTTC
.,TRBD1,TRBV24-1,TRBJ2-5,CATSAPGQGAGETQYF,TGTGCCACCAGTGCCCCGGGACAGGGGGCTGGAGAGACCCAGTACTTC